This T cell receptor (beta chain) emerged from a study of shared T cell receptors in the human thymus. This CDR3 is 14 amino acids long. From germline, CDR1 is GTSNPN and CDR2 SVGIG (reference sequence). Trimming cost V 8 bases and J 3 bases; bases outside gene matches: 10. TCRdb keeps only in-frame clones here, not all; method: immunoSEQ multiplex PCR. The data show approximately 660,000 clones, 85% to 90% seen once. The sample was also linked to a second study, of human thymus T cells. That report notes: Reports from related research described highly overlapping thymic repertoires among unrelated individuals.

This chain connects TRBV30 to TRBJ2-4, with 7 bases lining up with TRBD1. Sequenced sample: thymocytes. This sequence originates from a boy younger than two with a congenital heart defect. DNA of the CDR3: TGTGCCGGTGCACCGACAGGGAACAAAAACATTCAGTACTTC. Translation: CAGAPTGNKNIQYF.